This TCR beta chain is from a study of cytomegalovirus exposure and HLA in healthy donors. Broader study findings: Reports indicated that the classifier achieved high specificity and sensitivity in diagnosing cytomegalovirus status.

Both 60 Vbeta primers and 13 Jbeta primers went into the PCR. Produced via immunoSEQ multiplex PCR; TCRdb's table is partial and in-frame only. The sample has some 110,000 clones; 75% to 85% are singletons. Healthy bone marrow donors supplied every sample. Nominally healthy donors provided the samples, though records likely missed some immune exposures. Worth noting for this clone: What it binds is not known.

From germline, CDR1 is LNHDA and CDR2 SQIVND (reference sequence). This CDR3 comprises 15 residues. The TCR comes from a man aged 40-49 years in good health and CMV-seronegative. The sample was PBMCs. The chain joins TRBV19 to TRBJ2-5, with 9 bases identical to TRBD1. The DNA matches TRBJ2-7 better at its end, which makes the J call doubtful. This chain's CDR3 is CASTPGTGLAGEQYF. The CDR3 bases are TGTGCCAGTACCCCCGGGACAGGGCTAGCAGGCGAGCAGTACTTC.